One sample yielded the 10 T cell receptor beta chains listed below, sequenced in a study of cytomegalovirus exposure and HLA in healthy donors. Sequenced by immunoSEQ multiplex PCR; TCRdb stores in-frame clones only, minus some. The sample contains roughly 200,000 clones, about 81% of which appear only once. The sample consisted of PBMCs. The source of these receptors is a woman in her twenties or thirties in good health and CMV-seronegative.

The chain has TRBV11-2 and TRBJ1-6; no clear D gene. CDR1 SGHAT and CDR2 FQNNGV come from the germline V gene. This CDR3 has 14 residues. Trimming shortened V by 5 bases and J by 4 bases, and 9 bases separated the two germline ends. CDR3 residues: CASSLDGYNSPLHF. Here the CDR3 DNA reads TGTGCCAGCAGCCTCGACGGGTATAATTCACCCCTCCACTTT. Full variable domain (remainder filled in from reference TRBV11-2 and TRBJ1-6): EAGVAQSPRYKIIEKRQSVAFWCNPISGHATLYWYQQILGQGPKLLIQFQNNGVVDDSQLPKDRFSAERLKGVDSTLKIQPAKLEDSAVYLCASSLDGYNSPLHFGNGTRLTVT.

V is TRBV2 and J is TRBJ2-7; possible D gene TRBD2, 6 bases. Germline assignment: CDR1 SNHLY and CDR2 FYNNEI. Trimming pared 5 bases from V and 3 bases from J, leaving 11 bases between. The CDR3 has 13 amino acids. CDR3: CASSRGMSYEQYF. In nucleotides, the CDR3 is TGTGCCAGCAGTCGCGGGATGAGCTACGAGCAGTACTTC.

The genes are TRBV27 and TRBJ2-3; D ambiguous. Germline V gene lookup returns CDR1 MNHEY and CDR2 SMNVEV (reference sequence). The CDR3 has 13 amino acids. Trimming took off 7 bases at V and 5 bases at J, with 13 bases between the two ends. The CDR3 loop is CASTNLNGDTQYF. Here the CDR3 DNA reads TGTGCCAGCACCAATCTAAACGGAGATACGCAGTATTTT.

V is TRBV5-1 and J is TRBJ2-2, with D possibly being TRBD1 (6 bases). V was clipped by 5 bases and J by 0 bases, with 8 bases between them. This CDR3 region has 14 residues. CDR1 and CDR2 from the germline V gene are SGHRS and YFSETQ. In DNA, the CDR3 is TGCGCCAGCAGGGGACAAACGAACACCGGGGAGCTGTTTTTT. Amino acids: CASRGQTNTGELFF.

Here the CDR3 reads CASSPWIDGETYEQYF. DNA of the CDR3: TGCGCCAGCAGCCCGTGGATAGACGGGGAGACCTACGAGCAGTACTTC. V gene TRBV5-1 combines with J gene TRBJ2-7, with a weak D call TRBD2 (5 bases). V gave up 4 bases and J gave up 2 bases, with 19 bases separating them. Germline V gives CDR1 SGHRS, CDR2 YFSETQ. CDR3 length equals 16 residues.

This clone has a single count. This CDR3 reads CASSLPGQEQFF. DNA of the CDR3: TGTGCCAGCAGCCTCCCGGGACAGGAGCAGTTCTTC. The chain employs TRBV7-3 and TRBJ2-1, with 7 bases identical to TRBD1. CDR1 is SGHTA and CDR2 is FQGTGA in the germline V gene. This CDR3 comprises 12 residues. Trimming removed 5 bases from V and 10 bases from J; junction bases left unmatched: 5. Drawing the rest from reference TRBV7-3 and TRBJ2-1, the complete variable domain is GAGVSQTPSNKVTEKGKYVELRCDPISGHTALYWYRQSLGQGPEFLIYFQGTGAADDSGLPNDRFFAVRPEGSVSTLKIQRTERGDSAVYLCASSLPGQEQFFGPGTRLTVL.

The chain uses TRBV5-4 and TRBJ2-7, with TRBD2 matching 11 bases. With 3 bases clipped from V and 2 bases from J, the junction kept 1 base outside the gene matches. CDR1 is SGHNT, CDR2 YYREEE, per germline (reference sequence). This CDR3 comprises 14 residues. In DNA, the CDR3 is TGTGCCAGCAGCTCGGGACTAGCGGCCTACGAGCAGTACTTC. It encodes CASSSGLAAYEQYF.

The J gene is TRBJ2-7, the V gene TRBV19; 10 positions match TRBD1. Germline loops: CDR1 LNHDA, CDR2 SQIVND (reference sequence). This CDR3 contains 15 residues. Trimming cost V 10 bases and J 0 bases; bases outside gene matches: 9. Here the CDR3 reads CATAGQGMSSYEQYF. The CDR3 DNA follows: TGTGCCACCGCGGGACAGGGGATGAGCTCCTACGAGCAGTACTTC.

The rearrangement joins TRBV18 to TRBJ2-7; TRBD2 aligns across 8 bases. The CDR3 spans 16 residues. After removal of 3 bases from V and 0 bases from J, the junction contained 7 bases not matched to a gene. The germline V gene has CDR1 KGHSH and CDR2 LQKENI. CDR3 sequence reads: CASSPRAGVHSYEQYF. In DNA, the CDR3 is TGTGCCAGCTCACCCCGAGCGGGGGTCCACTCCTACGAGCAGTACTTC.

The CDR3 loop reads CASSEFTGMAFF. In nucleotides, the CDR3 is TGTGCCAGCAGTGAATTTACAGGGATGGCTTTCTTT. The rearrangement joins TRBV25-1 to TRBJ1-1; a weak D match, TRBD1 (6 bases). The CDR3 runs to 12 residues. CDR1 is MGHDK, CDR2 SYGVNS, per germline. Trimming took off 1 base at V and 11 bases at J, with 11 bases between the two ends.